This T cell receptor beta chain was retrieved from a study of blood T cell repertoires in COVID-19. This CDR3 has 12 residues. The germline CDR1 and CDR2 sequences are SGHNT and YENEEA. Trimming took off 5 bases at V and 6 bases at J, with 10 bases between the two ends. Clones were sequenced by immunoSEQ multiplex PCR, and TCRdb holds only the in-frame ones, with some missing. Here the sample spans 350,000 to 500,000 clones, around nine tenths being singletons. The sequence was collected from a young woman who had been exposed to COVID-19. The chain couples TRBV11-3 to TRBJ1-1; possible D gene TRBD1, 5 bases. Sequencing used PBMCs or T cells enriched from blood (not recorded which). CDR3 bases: TGTGCCAGCAGCACGGGAGGGGCTGAAGCTTTCTTT. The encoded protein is CASSTGGAEAFF.